The entry that follows covers one T cell receptor (beta chain) sequence. This record comes from a study of blood T cell repertoires in COVID-19. Whole-study context: Some COVID-19 samples were acute and others convalescent; all came from the United States, Italy and Spain. PBMCs, B-cell-depleted T cells, or T cells provided the cDNA or gDNA that made up the material.

This CDR3 has 14 residues. Germline CDR1 and CDR2: SQVTM and ANQGSEA. Losses at the gene ends were 4 bases for V and 0 bases for J; bases not matched to a gene: 5. In the authors' workflow: Amplification of reference gene primers provided the estimated nucleated cell counts. The table came from immunoSEQ multiplex PCR; TCRdb's copy has only in-frame clones and leaves some out. V and J calls and clone size are as listed in that table; D and trimming were resolved from the DNA. Among around 88,000 clones, more than 65% were seen once, and the ten largest hold about 11%. This sequence originates from a woman of 80 years or more with acute or convalescent COVID-19. Material for sequencing was peripheral blood. The chain links TRBV29-1 to TRBJ1-1, with 7 bases that match TRBD1. The CDR3 DNA follows: TGCAGCGTTGTGGGACAGCTGATGAACACTGAAGCTTTCTTT. As protein: CSVVGQLMNTEAFF. Full variable domain (outside the CDR3, taken from reference TRBV29-1 and TRBJ1-1): SAVISQKPSRDICQRGTSLTIQCQVDSQVTMMFWYRQQPGQSLTLIATANQGSEATYESGFVIDKFPISRPNLTFSTLTVSNMSPEDSSIYLCSVVGQLMNTEAFFGQGTRLTVV.